Below are 32 T cell receptor beta chains sequenced from a single sample in a study of T cells after yellow fever vaccination. TCRdb ran MiXCR on the 5' RACE reads and lists one entry per CDR3 protein. The sample contains some 260,000 distinct CDR3 sequences, 5.2% of which appear only once. The sequenced sample was CD4+ T cells sorted from PBMCs, obtained on the day of the yellow fever booster vaccination. Receptors originate from a young man who received the YFV17D yellow fever vaccine.

The chain couples TRBV5-1 to TRBJ2-4; possibly TRBD2 for D (7 bases). This CDR3 comprises 17 residues. CDR1 and CDR2 from the germline V gene are SGHRS and YFSETQ. V was pared by 1 base and J by 3 bases, with 17 bases between. CDR3 DNA sequence: TGCGCCAGCAGCTTGTTGTGGCGGGGGCCTGACAAAAACATTCAGTACTTC. Protein product: CASSLLWRGPDKNIQYF.

V gene TRBV4-3 combines with J gene TRBJ1-2, with D unclear. V was cut by 0 bases and J by 6 bases, with 8 bases left in between. Germline CDR1 LGHNA, CDR2 YSLEER. The CDR3 loop spans 13 amino acids. CDR3 protein: CASSQDNGNGYTF. CDR3 bases: TGCGCCAGCAGCCAAGATAACGGGAATGGCTACACCTTC.

In this sample, this clonotype turned up many times. The chain employs TRBV5-1 and TRBJ1-6; tentatively, D is TRBD1 (5 bases). Germline values: CDR1 SGHRS, CDR2 YFSETQ. The CDR3 totals 15 residues. The V gene lost 0 bases and the J gene lost 7 bases, with 11 bases spanning the gap. CDR3 nucleotide sequence: TGCGCCAGCAGCTTGGCCTCTCCAGGGAATTCACCCCTCCACTTT. It yields the protein CASSLASPGNSPLHF.

This chain links TRBV12-3 or TRBV12-4 with TRBJ2-7, with TRBD2 matching 12 bases. The ends lost 3 bases at V and 5 bases at J; junction bases unmatched: 8. This CDR3 contains 16 residues. This chain's CDR3 is CASSFALAGGPNEQYF. CDR3 nucleotide sequence: TGTGCCAGCAGTTTTGCGCTAGCGGGGGGGCCCAACGAGCAGTACTTC.

This clonotype was recorded a few times. V is TRBV7-9 and J is TRBJ2-3; TRBD2 aligns across 11 bases. CDR3 length: 16 amino acids. The germline CDR1 and CDR2 sequences are SEHNR and FQNEAQ (reference sequence). After removal of 4 bases from V and 1 base from J, the junction contained 4 bases not matched to a gene. This CDR3 reads CASSSLSGGGTDTQYF. The CDR3 DNA is TGTGCCAGCAGCTCCCTTAGCGGGGGGGGCACAGATACGCAGTATTTT.

This clonotype occurred a few times. The gene calls are TRBV4-3 and TRBJ2-7; 7 bases align to TRBD1. Germline assignment: CDR1 LGHNA and CDR2 YSLEER. Losses at the gene ends were 9 bases for V and 3 bases for J; bases not matched to a gene: 8. The CDR3 has 13 amino acids. In DNA, the CDR3 is TGCGCCAGTTCCCGGGACAGAGACTACGAGCAGTACTTC. As protein: CASSRDRDYEQYF.

This clonotype turned up a few times. This chain uses TRBV19 with TRBJ2-1; 10 bases fit TRBD2. Looked up from germline, CDR1 is LNHDA and CDR2 is SQIVND (reference sequence). V was pared by 6 bases and J by 5 bases, with 7 bases of the junction left unmatched. The CDR3 extends over 15 amino acids. The CDR3 DNA is TGTGCCAGTAGCCAGGGACTAGCGTACGACAATGAGCAGTTCTTC. Encoded protein: CASSQGLAYDNEQFF.

This clonotype has a handful of counts. This sequence joins TRBV6-2 or TRBV6-3 and TRBJ1-2; TRBD1 matches at 7 bases. The ends lost 7 bases at V and 4 bases at J; junction bases unmatched: 6. The CDR3 contains 13 residues. Germline CDR1 and CDR2: MNHEY and SVGEGT. CDR3 region: CASTQGLGYGYTF. CDR3 DNA sequence: TGTGCCAGCACACAGGGGCTTGGCTATGGCTACACCTTC.

The chain combines TRBV4-3 with TRBJ1-4; 9 positions agree with TRBD1. Germline CDR1 LGHNA, CDR2 YSLEER. The CDR3 totals 16 residues. V shed 4 bases and J 4 bases; nucleotides not matched to a gene: 7. As DNA, the CDR3 is TGCGCCAGCAGCCGATCCGGGACAGGGTATAATGAAAAACTGTTTTTT. It codes for CASSRSGTGYNEKLFF.

The table lists this clonotype with a few counts. The rearrangement uses TRBV12-3 or TRBV12-4 and TRBJ1-5; TRBD1 agrees at 8 bases. The junction had 10 bases not matched to a gene; V was cut back by 6 bases and J by 3 bases. CDR3 length equals 16 residues. In DNA, the CDR3 is TGTGCCAGCAGCCGGACGACCAGGGGGCCCAATCAGCCCCAGCATTTT. Its protein is CASSRTTRGPNQPQHF.

This clonotype occurred a few times. V gene TRBV5-1 combines with J gene TRBJ2-2; 12 positions match TRBD2. Trimming removed 0 bases from V and 4 bases from J; junction bases left unmatched: 7. Germline loops: CDR1 SGHRS, CDR2 YFSETQ. The CDR3 is 18 residues long. CDR3 loop: CASSLATLAGGITGELFF. The CDR3 DNA sequence: TGCGCCAGCAGCTTGGCCACACTAGCGGGGGGAATCACCGGGGAGCTGTTTTTT.

This clonotype was recorded many times. The chain employs TRBV19 and TRBJ1-5; no firm D call. This CDR3 has 14 amino acids. The ends were cut back, 6 bases at V and 7 bases at J, with 16 bases in the middle. CDR1 and CDR2 (germline): LNHDA, SQIVND (reference sequence). The CDR3 loop reads CASSPGEGRQPQHF. The CDR3, as DNA: TGTGCCAGTAGCCCAGGCGAGGGAAGACAGCCCCAGCATTTT.

The table lists this clonotype with many counts. The rearrangement uses TRBV7-9 and TRBJ2-1, with 9 bases that match TRBD1. Trimming cost V 6 bases and J 2 bases; bases outside gene matches: 2. The germline V gene encodes CDR1 SEHNR and CDR2 FQNEAQ (reference sequence). CDR3 size: 14 residues. The CDR3 sequence is CASRDRGPYNEQFF. CDR3 nucleotide sequence: TGTGCCAGCAGGGACAGGGGACCCTACAATGAGCAGTTCTTC.

The genes are TRBV14 and TRBJ2-2; D is possibly TRBD1 (6 bases). Trimming took 4 bases from V and 2 from J, leaving 8 bases between them. Germline V gene sequence: CDR1 SGHDN, CDR2 FVKESK. This CDR3 is 14 amino acids long. The CDR3 region has the DNA TGTGCCAGCAGCCTGGGACACAACACCGGGGAGCTGTTTTTT. Amino acid sequence: CASSLGHNTGELFF.

There are many counts of this clonotype. The V call is TRBV7-9, the J call TRBJ2-3; D possibly corresponds to TRBD2 (5 bases). The V gene lost 2 bases and the J gene lost 2 bases, with 8 bases spanning the gap. From germline, CDR1 is SEHNR and CDR2 FQNEAQ (reference sequence). The CDR3 spans 14 residues. This chain's CDR3 is CASSLSLATDTQYF. CDR3 bases: TGTGCCAGCAGCTTATCCCTAGCCACAGATACGCAGTATTTT. The full variable domain, rest sourced from reference TRBV7-9 and TRBJ2-3, is DTGVSQNPRHKITKRGQNVTFRCDPISEHNRLYWYRQTLGQGPEFLTYFQNEAQLEKSRLLSDRFSAERPKGSFSTLEIQRTEQGDSAMYLCASSLSLATDTQYFGPGTRLTVL.

This clonotype was recorded many times. The genes are TRBV6-6 and TRBJ1-4; D remains unclear. This CDR3 has 15 residues. Germline CDR1 and CDR2: MNHNY and SVGAGI (reference sequence). Deletions cut 2 bases from V and 3 bases from J, with 10 bases between. CDR3 nucleotides: TGTGCCAGCAGTTACCAAGGCAGACCTAATGAAAAACTGTTTTTT. Translation: CASSYQGRPNEKLFF.

In this sample, this clonotype turned up many times. The chain uses TRBV20-1 and TRBJ2-3, with 13 bases aligning to TRBD2. Trimming took 3 bases from V and 1 from J; bases not matched to a gene: 1. CDR3 size: 15 residues. Looked up from germline, CDR1 is DFQATT and CDR2 is SNEGSKA (reference sequence). CDR3 sequence: CSARGTSGGTDTQYF. As DNA, the CDR3 is TGCAGTGCTAGGGGGACTAGCGGGGGCACAGATACGCAGTATTTT.

The V gene is TRBV30, the J gene TRBJ2-1; 12 bases line up with TRBD2. The junction had 4 bases not matched to a gene; V was cut back by 5 bases and J by 5 bases. The CDR3 totals 14 residues. Germline assignment: CDR1 GTSNPN and CDR2 SVGIG (reference sequence). The CDR3 sequence: CAWQTSGGNNEQFF. The CDR3 DNA sequence: TGTGCCTGGCAGACTAGCGGGGGAAACAATGAGCAGTTCTTC.

This clonotype was recorded a few times. The chain recombines TRBV7-6 with TRBJ1-2; D is perhaps TRBD1 (5 bases). CDR3 length: 15 amino acids. CDR1 and CDR2 from the germline V gene are SGHVS and FNYEAQ. Between the trimmed V and J ends, which lost 1 base and 1 base, there was a span of 10 bases. CDR3 protein: CASSLGSGRNYGYTF. CDR3 DNA: TGTGCCAGCAGCTTAGGTTCAGGGCGTAACTATGGCTACACCTTC.

This clonotype was detected a few times. This chain uses TRBV4-3 with TRBJ2-1; weak D call: TRBD1 (5 bases). The CDR3 length is 14 residues. V was shortened by 0 bases and J by 10 bases, with 13 bases between the two germline ends. The germline gives CDR1 LGHNA, CDR2 YSLEER. The CDR3 nucleotides are TGCGCCAGCAGCCAAGAGAGCAGGGCCTGGGAGCAGTTCTTC. Translating gives CASSQESRAWEQFF.

V usage is TRBV13 and J usage is TRBJ2-7; D is perhaps TRBD1 (5 bases). This CDR3 is 14 amino acids long. V lost 0 bases and J 6 bases, leaving 12 bases between the germline ends. Germline V lookup: CDR1 PRHDT, CDR2 FYEKMQ (reference sequence). As DNA, the CDR3 is TGTGCCAGCAGCTTAGGCCTCGTAGGGGCCGAGCAGTACTTC. Its translation: CASSLGLVGAEQYF.

This clonotype showed up just a few times. This rearrangement joins TRBV10-3 to TRBJ2-1; D might be TRBD2 (7 bases). Germline V gene data show CDR1 as ENHRY and CDR2 as SYGVKD. The CDR3 consists of 18 residues. Trimming stripped 0 bases from V and 3 bases from J, with 18 bases between. The CDR3 DNA is TGTGCCATCAGTGAGTCGCCGGGGCGGGGGCCGGACTACAATGAGCAGTTCTTC. It codes for CAISESPGRGPDYNEQFF.

In its sample, this clonotype was seen many times. J is TRBJ2-1 and V is TRBV4-3; TRBD2 might be the D (6 bases). This CDR3 region has 18 residues. Germline V CDR1 and CDR2: LGHNA, YSLEER. V lost 0 bases and J lost 7, with 22 bases in between. The CDR3 nucleotides read TGCGCCAGCAGCCAAGAACATTCCGGGGGAGCCCTTTGGAATGAGCAGTTCTTC. It is translated as CASSQEHSGGALWNEQFF.

There are a few counts of this clonotype. The genes are TRBV6-5 and TRBJ2-7, with D uncertain. The V gene's germline CDR1 is MNHEY and CDR2 SVGAGI. The V end lost 6 bases, the J end lost 0 bases, and 12 bases lay between the germline ends. This CDR3 has 14 amino acids. The DNA for the CDR3 is TGTGCCAGCAGCCCGGGTATGAGCTCCTACGAGCAGTACTTC. This encodes CASSPGMSSYEQYF.

This clonotype was counted ten times or more. J is TRBJ1-3 and V is TRBV7-6; D may be TRBD1 (6 bases). V lost 2 bases to trimming and J lost 3 bases, with 17 bases between them. The CDR3 length is 17 residues. In germline, CDR1 is SGHVS, CDR2 FNYEAQ. The CDR3 nucleotides read TGTGCCAGCAGCTTAACCCCCTTGGGGGCAGGTGGAAACACCATATATTTT. It translates to CASSLTPLGAGGNTIYF.

There are a few counts of this clonotype. V is TRBV7-2 and J is TRBJ2-4; perhaps TRBD2 as D (6 bases). The V end lost 5 bases, the J end lost 6 bases, and 17 bases lay between the germline ends. This CDR3 contains 15 residues. Per the germline V gene, CDR1 is SGHTA and CDR2 is FQGNSA. The CDR3 DNA is TGTGCCAGCAGCCGCCAGGCGGGACCTTCAAACATTCAGTACTTC. This sequence encodes CASSRQAGPSNIQYF.

This clonotype was counted ten times or more. The chain is built from TRBV12-3 or TRBV12-4 and TRBJ1-6; TRBD1 matches 9 bases. The CDR3 is 16 residues long. J lost 4 bases, V lost 5 bases, and 6 bases had no gene match. Written as DNA, the CDR3 is TGTGCCAGCAGTAAGGACAGGGGCCCATATAATTCACCCCTCCACTTT. Translating it yields CASSKDRGPYNSPLHF.

This clonotype was detected many times. The rearrangement uses TRBV7-8 and TRBJ1-5; no definite D call. The CDR3 runs to 13 residues. The V end was cut by 1 base, the J end by 5 bases, with 6 bases between. Germline V gene lookup returns CDR1 SGHVS and CDR2 FQNEAQ. The CDR3 nucleotides are TGTGCCAGCAGCTTAGACCGATATCAGCCCCAGCATTTT. This encodes CASSLDRYQPQHF.

The chain is built from TRBV6-6 and TRBJ2-3; D is perhaps TRBD1 (5 bases). The CDR3 contains 12 residues. Germline CDR1 and CDR2: MNHNY and SVGAGI (reference sequence). V was shortened by 6 bases and J by 3 bases, with 7 bases between the two germline ends. CDR3 coding DNA: TGTGCCAGCAGGACAGTGACAGATACGCAGTATTTT. Its protein product is CASRTVTDTQYF.

The CDR3: CASSEQGVTDTQYF. The CDR3 DNA is TGTGCCAGCAGTGAACAGGGTGTAACAGATACGCAGTATTTT. This rearrangement joins TRBV2 to TRBJ2-3; possible D gene TRBD1, 5 bases. The CDR3 consists of 14 residues. CDR1 and CDR2 from the germline V gene are SNHLY and FYNNEI. V gave up 2 bases and J gave up 3 bases, with 9 bases separating them.

The chain combines TRBV5-1 with TRBJ2-2, with D perhaps TRBD1 (6 bases). The CDR3 is 14 amino acids. V lost 4 bases, J lost 4 bases, and 11 bases lay in between. Germline assignment: CDR1 SGHRS and CDR2 YFSETQ. CDR3: CASSLMDSTGELFF. Written as DNA, the CDR3 is TGCGCCAGCAGCCTAATGGACAGCACCGGGGAGCTGTTTTTT.

The rearrangement joins TRBV24-1 to TRBJ2-3; D is ambiguous. V was pared by 3 bases and J by 5 bases, with 2 bases between. The CDR3 is 11 residues long. The germline gives CDR1 KGHDR, CDR2 SFDVKD. CDR3 sequence reads: CATSDIDTQYF. The CDR3 DNA is TGTGCCACCAGTGATATAGATACGCAGTATTTT.